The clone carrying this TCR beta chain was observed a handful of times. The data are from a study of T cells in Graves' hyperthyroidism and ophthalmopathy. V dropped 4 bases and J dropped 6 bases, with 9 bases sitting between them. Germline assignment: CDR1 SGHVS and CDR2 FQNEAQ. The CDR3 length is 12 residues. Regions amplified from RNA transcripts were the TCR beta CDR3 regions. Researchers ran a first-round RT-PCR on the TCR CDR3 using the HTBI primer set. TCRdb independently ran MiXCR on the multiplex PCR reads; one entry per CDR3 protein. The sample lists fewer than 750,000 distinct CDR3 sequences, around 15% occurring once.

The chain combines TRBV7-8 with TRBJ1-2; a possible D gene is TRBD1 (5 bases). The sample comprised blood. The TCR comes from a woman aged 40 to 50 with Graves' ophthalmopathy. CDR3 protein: CASSSEGHGYTF. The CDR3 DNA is TGTGCCAGCAGCTCCGAGGGACATGGCTACACCTTC. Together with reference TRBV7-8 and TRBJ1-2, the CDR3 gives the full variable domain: GAGVSQSPRYKVAKRGQDVALRCDPISGHVSLFWYQQALGQGPEFLTYFQNEAQLDKSGLPSDRFFAERPEGSVSTLKIQRTQQEDSAVYLCASSSEGHGYTFGSGTRLTVV.